A single TCR beta chain is shown here with its context. The source of the sample is a study of PD-1 blockade in mismatch repair-deficient tumors. A few pembrolizumab responders had their TCRs sequenced. The protocol was immunoSEQ multiplex PCR, while the TCRdb copy is restricted to in-frame clones and leaves out a portion. The repertoire holds roughly 120,000 clones, with around nine tenths as singletons. The ends lost 5 bases at V and 0 bases at J; junction bases unmatched: 7. Germline values: CDR1 MGHDK, CDR2 SYGVNS. CDR3 size: 16 residues. The clonotype was recovered from an adult with mismatch repair-deficient cancer. The material sequenced was peripheral blood, taken approximately 70 weeks after starting pembrolizumab. The chain joins TRBV25-1 to TRBJ2-1; 7 nucleotides line up with TRBD2. The CDR3 nucleotides read TGTGCCAGCAGTCAAAAGGGACTATTCTCCTACAATGAGCAGTTCTTC. Its protein is CASSQKGLFSYNEQFF.